This is a list of T cell receptor beta chains from one sample in a study of blood T cells in healthy people across ages. Via MiXCR, TCRdb re-called the 5' RACE reads, giving one row per CDR3 protein. The data contain about 930,000 distinct CDR3 sequences, almost 30% of them singletons. This sample was also put to use in a study of T cells of mothers and their children.

Sequenced input: blood. Receptors were obtained from a woman between 40 and 50 years old in good health. The CDR3 runs from the conserved cysteine through the conserved F or W.

J	V	length	CDR3
TRBJ2-4	TRBV7-2	14	CASSPSGQGNIQYF
TRBJ2-7	TRBV12-3/TRBV12-4	13	CASSFRVTYEQYF
TRBJ2-1	TRBV28	14	CASSPVGGANEQFF
TRBJ1-2	TRBV10-2	12	CASRQDAYGYTF
TRBJ2-7	TRBV30	12	CAWSGTGGEQYF
TRBJ2-5	TRBV27	14	CASSLDHPRETQYF
TRBJ2-1	TRBV13	14	CASSGSSRNNEQFF
TRBJ2-1	TRBV9	16	CASSVGFSPSYNEQFF
TRBJ2-3	TRBV7-6	13	CASSLGVGDTQYF
TRBJ1-1	TRBV9	14	CASSVVERVTEAFF
TRBJ2-1	TRBV7-2	15	CASSLVGSGGGEQFF
TRBJ2-3	TRBV14	14	CASSQDFGTDTQYF
TRBJ2-7	TRBV7-2	14	CASSLKAGPYEQYF
TRBJ2-1	TRBV18	15	CASSQSGGADNEQFF
TRBJ1-5	TRBV28	13	CASSFPTNQPQHF
TRBJ2-2	TRBV3-1	16	CASSRDRGISAGELFF
TRBJ1-1	TRBV12-3/TRBV12-4	16	CASSFTGQGASTEAFF
TRBJ2-1	TRBV7-8	18	CASSLGLTSGSSYNEQFF
TRBJ2-3	TRBV5-1	13	CASSPSSQNTQYF
TRBJ2-5	TRBV25-1	15	CASSDRGPLGETQYF
TRBJ2-1	TRBV20-1	15	CSARDPGGHINEQFF
TRBJ1-2	TRBV5-1	14	CASSSAEALYGYTF
TRBJ1-3	TRBV7-3	16	CASSTYGTSSGNTIYF